This T cell receptor beta chain was captured by sequencing in a study of response to subunit inactivated influenza vaccine. This clonotype was counted ten times or more. Its antigen is not known. Study-level results: Few additional T cells are recruited per seasonal influenza vaccination, authors suggested.

Using its own MiXCR run on the RT-PCR reads, TCRdb lists one record per CDR3 protein. The sample yields hundreds of thousands of distinct CDR3 sequences, 6% to 9% seen once. Germline trimming cut 5 bases from V and 0 bases from J; bases unmatched to any gene: 4. CDR3 length equals 15 residues. CDR1 and CDR2 (germline): SGHRS, YFSETQ. Sample: PBMCs from blood, taken around 25 months after vaccination. The sequence derives from a man aged 50 to 75 who received an inactivated influenza vaccine. The chain couples TRBV5-1 to TRBJ2-1; 8 nucleotides agree with TRBD1. The CDR3 sequence is CASSRTGSSYNEQFF. The CDR3, as DNA: TGCGCCAGCAGTCGGACAGGGAGCTCCTACAATGAGCAGTTCTTC. Supplemented by reference TRBV5-1 and TRBJ2-1, the full variable domain reads KAGVTQTPRYLIKTRGQQVTLSCSPISGHRSVSWYQQTPGQGLQFLFEYFSETQRNKGNFPGRFSGRQFSNSRSEMNVSTLELGDSALYLCASSRTGSSYNEQFFGPGTRLTVL.